This note documents a single TCR beta chain sequence. The record originates from a study of blood T cell repertoires in COVID-19. Study overall: Both acute and convalescent COVID-19 samples were obtained from the United States, Italy and Spain.

Germline V gene data show CDR1 as GTSNPN and CDR2 as SVGIG (reference sequence). The CDR3 totals 11 residues. In the authors' workflow: By means of reference gene primer amplification, nucleated cell counts were estimated. Repertoires were generated with immunoSEQ multiplex PCR, while TCRdb's copy carries only in-frame clones and drops some. V, J and clone size are taken as reported in that table, and D and trimming were inferred from the DNA itself. This sample has about 200,000 clones; 75% to 85% occur once, and the top ten carry 8.2%. This clonotype was obtained from an elderly woman with COVID-19, enrolled during active disease. Sample: peripheral blood. V is TRBV30 and J is TRBJ1-2, with TRBD1 matching over 9 bases. The CDR3 coding sequence is TGTGCAACCGGGACAGGGTTTGGCTACACCTTC. This encodes CATGTGFGYTF.